This T cell receptor (beta chain) was recorded in a study of T cells after yellow fever vaccination. In the study overall: Low-cell-number fractions underwent preparation using SMART-Seq v4 Ultra Low Input. Study findings and constraints: Clonotypes found in both CD4 and CD8 compartments made up a small share. Although the secondary response was weaker, it peaked faster, at day 5 versus 15.

This clonotype has a handful of counts. Its antigen remains unknown. The authors made TCR cDNA by 5'RACE template switching, adding a universal primer site and UMIs. TCRdb re-called the 5' RACE reads through MiXCR, storing one row per CDR3 protein. Here the sample spans about 550,000 distinct CDR3 sequences, 19% being singletons. Germline CDR1 is MNHNS and CDR2 is SASEGT. The CDR3 runs 14 residues. With 11 bases removed from V and 6 bases from J, the gap between germline ends came to 23 bases. The rearrangement links TRBV6-1 to TRBJ2-7; possibly TRBD1 for D (6 bases). The input for sequencing was PBMCs, taken 15 days after the yellow fever booster vaccination. This clonotype was sampled from a man in his thirties or forties who received the YFV17D yellow fever vaccine. The CDR3 sequence: CAAAPLGGRGEQYF. CDR3 nucleotides: TGTGCCGCCGCGCCCTTAGGGGGACGAGGCGAGCAGTACTTC.